This T cell receptor (beta chain) comes out of a study of blood T cell repertoires in COVID-19. Study details: Samples taken during acute and convalescent COVID-19 were collected in the United States, Italy and Spain. Nucleic acid was either cDNA or gDNA, and it came from T cells, B-cell-depleted T cells, or PBMCs.

As processed by the authors: Cell counts per sample came from amplifying reference gene primers. Profiled with immunoSEQ multiplex PCR; TCRdb holds only in-frame clones, not every one. That table furnishes V, J and clone size, whereas the DNA furnished D and trimming. This table has over 90,000 clones, roughly 90% appearing once. The sample consisted of peripheral blood. This sequence originates from a woman aged 80 or over in a cohort sampled during active COVID-19.

The CDR3, as DNA: TGTGCCAGCAGCCGACCCGGGGGGAACACTGAAGCTTTCTTT. Its translation: CASSRPGGNTEAFF. The chain employs TRBV3-1 (or the pseudogene TRBV3-2) and TRBJ1-1; maybe TRBD1 (5 bases). Germline lookup yields CDR1 LGHDT and CDR2 YNNKEL (reference sequence). This CDR3 contains 14 residues. Deletions cut 4 bases from V and 1 base from J, with 10 bases between.